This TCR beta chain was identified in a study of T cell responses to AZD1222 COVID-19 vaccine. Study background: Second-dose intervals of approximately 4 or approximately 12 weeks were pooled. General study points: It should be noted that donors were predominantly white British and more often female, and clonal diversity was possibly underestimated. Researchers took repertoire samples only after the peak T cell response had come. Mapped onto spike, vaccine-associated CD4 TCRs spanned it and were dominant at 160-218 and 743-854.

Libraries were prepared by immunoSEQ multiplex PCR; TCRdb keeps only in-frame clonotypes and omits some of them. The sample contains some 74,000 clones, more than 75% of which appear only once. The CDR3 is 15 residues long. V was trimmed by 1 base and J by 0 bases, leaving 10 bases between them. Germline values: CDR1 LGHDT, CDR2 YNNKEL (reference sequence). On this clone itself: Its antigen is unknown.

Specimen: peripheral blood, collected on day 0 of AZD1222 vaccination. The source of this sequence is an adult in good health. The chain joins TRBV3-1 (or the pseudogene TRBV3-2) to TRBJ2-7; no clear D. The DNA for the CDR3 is TGTGCCAGCAGCCAAGGAAACGTCCACTCCTACGAGCAGTACTTC. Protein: CASSQGNVHSYEQYF.